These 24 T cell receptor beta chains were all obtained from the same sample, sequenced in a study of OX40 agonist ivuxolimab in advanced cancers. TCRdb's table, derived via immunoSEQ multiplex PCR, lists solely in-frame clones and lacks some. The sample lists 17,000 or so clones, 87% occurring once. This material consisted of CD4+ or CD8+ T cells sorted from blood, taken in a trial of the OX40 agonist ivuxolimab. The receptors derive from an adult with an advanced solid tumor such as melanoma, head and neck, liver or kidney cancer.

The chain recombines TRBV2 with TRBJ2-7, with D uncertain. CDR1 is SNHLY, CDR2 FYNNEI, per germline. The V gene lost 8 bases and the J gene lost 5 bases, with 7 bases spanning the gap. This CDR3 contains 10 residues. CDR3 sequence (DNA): TGTGCCAGCGTATGGAACGAGCAGTACTTC. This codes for CASVWNEQYF.

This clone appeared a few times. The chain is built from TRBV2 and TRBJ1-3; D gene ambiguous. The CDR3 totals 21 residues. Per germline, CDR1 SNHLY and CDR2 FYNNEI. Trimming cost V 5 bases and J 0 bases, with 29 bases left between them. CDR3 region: CASSREGGLNTATFSGNTIYF. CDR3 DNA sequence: TGTGCCAGCAGTAGAGAAGGTGGTTTGAACACCGCTACTTTCTCTGGAAACACCATATATTTT.

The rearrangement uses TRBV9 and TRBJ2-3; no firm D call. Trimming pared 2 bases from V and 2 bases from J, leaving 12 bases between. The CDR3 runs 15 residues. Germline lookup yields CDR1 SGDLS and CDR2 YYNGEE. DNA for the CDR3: TGTGCCAGCAGCGTGAACGGCTCGCCCACAGATACGCAGTATTTT. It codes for CASSVNGSPTDTQYF.

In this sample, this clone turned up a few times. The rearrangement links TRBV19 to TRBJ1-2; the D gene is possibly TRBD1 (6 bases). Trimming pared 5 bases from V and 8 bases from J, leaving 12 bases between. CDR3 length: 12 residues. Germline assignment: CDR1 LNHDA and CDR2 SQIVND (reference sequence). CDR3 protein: CASSLGQRGYTF. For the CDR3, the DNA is TGTGCCAGTAGTCTAGGACAGAGAGGCTACACCTTC.

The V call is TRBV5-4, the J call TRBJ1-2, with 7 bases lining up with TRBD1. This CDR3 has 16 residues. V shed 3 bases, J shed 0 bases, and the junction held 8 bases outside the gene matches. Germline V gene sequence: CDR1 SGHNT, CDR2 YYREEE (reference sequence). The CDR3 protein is CASSSLRQGSNYGYTF. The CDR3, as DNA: TGTGCCAGCAGCTCGCTAAGACAGGGCTCTAACTATGGCTACACCTTC. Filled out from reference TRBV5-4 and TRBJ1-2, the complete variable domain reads ETGVTQSPTHLIKTRGQQVTLRCSSQSGHNTVSWYQQALGQGPQFIFQYYREEENGRGNFPPRFSGLQFPNYSSELNVNALELDDSALYLCASSSLRQGSNYGYTFGSGTRLTVV.

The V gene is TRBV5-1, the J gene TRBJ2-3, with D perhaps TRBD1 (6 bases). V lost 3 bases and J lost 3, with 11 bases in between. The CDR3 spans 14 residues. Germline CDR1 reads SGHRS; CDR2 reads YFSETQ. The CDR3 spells CASSWPGVTDTQYF. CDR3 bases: TGCGCCAGCAGCTGGCCAGGGGTGACAGATACGCAGTATTTT. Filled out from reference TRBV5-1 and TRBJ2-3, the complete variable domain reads KAGVTQTPRYLIKTRGQQVTLSCSPISGHRSVSWYQQTPGQGLQFLFEYFSETQRNKGNFPGRFSGRQFSNSRSEMNVSTLELGDSALYLCASSWPGVTDTQYFGPGTRLTVL.

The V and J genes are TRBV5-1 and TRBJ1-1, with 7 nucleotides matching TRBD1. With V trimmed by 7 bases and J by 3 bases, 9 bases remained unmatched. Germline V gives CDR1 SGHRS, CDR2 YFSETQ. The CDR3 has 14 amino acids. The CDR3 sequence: CASQTGIGYTEAFF. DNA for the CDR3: TGCGCCAGCCAGACAGGGATTGGGTACACTGAAGCTTTCTTT.

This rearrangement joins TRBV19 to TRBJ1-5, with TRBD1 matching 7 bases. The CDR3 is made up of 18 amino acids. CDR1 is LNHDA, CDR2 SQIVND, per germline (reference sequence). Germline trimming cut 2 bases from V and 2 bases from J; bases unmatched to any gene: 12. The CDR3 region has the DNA TGTGCCAGTAGTATAATAGGTGGGGGTACAGGGGGCAATCAGCCCCAGCATTTT. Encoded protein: CASSIIGGGTGGNQPQHF. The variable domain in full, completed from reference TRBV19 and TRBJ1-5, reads DGGITQSPKYLFRKEGQNVTLSCEQNLNHDAMYWYRQDPGQGLRLIYYSQIVNDFQKGDIAEGYSVSREKKESFPLTVTSAQKNPTAFYLCASSIIGGGTGGNQPQHFGDGTRLSIL.

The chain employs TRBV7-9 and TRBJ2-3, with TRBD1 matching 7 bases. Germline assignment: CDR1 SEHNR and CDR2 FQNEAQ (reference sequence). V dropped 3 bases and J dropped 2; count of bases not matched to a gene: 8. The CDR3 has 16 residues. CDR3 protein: CASSFWAGTATDTQYF. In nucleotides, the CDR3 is TGTGCCAGCAGCTTTTGGGCCGGGACAGCCACAGATACGCAGTATTTT.

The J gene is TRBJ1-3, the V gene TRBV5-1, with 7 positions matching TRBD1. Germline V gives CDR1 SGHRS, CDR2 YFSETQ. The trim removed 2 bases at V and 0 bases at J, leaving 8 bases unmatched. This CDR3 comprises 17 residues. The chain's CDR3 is CASSFSEGAYSGNTIYF. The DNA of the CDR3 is TGCGCCAGCAGCTTTTCTGAGGGGGCCTACTCTGGAAACACCATATATTTT.

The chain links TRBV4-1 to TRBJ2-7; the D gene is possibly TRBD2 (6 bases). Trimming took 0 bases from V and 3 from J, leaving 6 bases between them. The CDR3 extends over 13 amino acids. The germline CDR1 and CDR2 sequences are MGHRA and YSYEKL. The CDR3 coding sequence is TGCGCCAGCAGCCAAGACGGGGGCTACGAGCAGTACTTC. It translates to CASSQDGGYEQYF.

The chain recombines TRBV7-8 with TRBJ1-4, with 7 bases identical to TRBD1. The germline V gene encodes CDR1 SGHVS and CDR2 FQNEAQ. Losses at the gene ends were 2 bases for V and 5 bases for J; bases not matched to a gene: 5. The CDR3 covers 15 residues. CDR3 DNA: TGTGCCAGCAGCTTACAGGGGGAACCCAATGAAAAACTGTTTTTT. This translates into CASSLQGEPNEKLFF. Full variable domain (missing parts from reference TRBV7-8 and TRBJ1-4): GAGVSQSPRYKVAKRGQDVALRCDPISGHVSLFWYQQALGQGPEFLTYFQNEAQLDKSGLPSDRFFAERPEGSVSTLKIQRTQQEDSAVYLCASSLQGEPNEKLFFGSGTQLSVL.

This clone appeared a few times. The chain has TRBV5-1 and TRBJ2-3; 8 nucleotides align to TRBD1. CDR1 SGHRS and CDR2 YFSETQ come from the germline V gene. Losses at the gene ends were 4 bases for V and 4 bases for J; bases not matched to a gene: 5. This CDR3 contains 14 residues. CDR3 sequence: CASSPPGGADTQYF. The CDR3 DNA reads TGCGCCAGCAGCCCCCCAGGGGGCGCAGATACGCAGTATTTT.

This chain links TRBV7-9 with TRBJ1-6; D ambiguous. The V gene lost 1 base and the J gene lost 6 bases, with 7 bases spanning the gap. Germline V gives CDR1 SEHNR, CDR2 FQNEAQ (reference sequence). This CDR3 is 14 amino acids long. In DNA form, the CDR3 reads TGTGCCAGCAGCTTAGAACAGCGTAATTCACCCCTCCACTTT. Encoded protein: CASSLEQRNSPLHF.

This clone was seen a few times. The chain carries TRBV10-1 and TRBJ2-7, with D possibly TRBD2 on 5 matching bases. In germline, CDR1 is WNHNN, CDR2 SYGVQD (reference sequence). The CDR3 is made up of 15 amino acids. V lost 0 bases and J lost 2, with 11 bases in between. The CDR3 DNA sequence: TGCGCCAGCAGTGAGTCGATTTACGGGACCTACGAGCAGTACTTC. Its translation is CASSESIYGTYEQYF.

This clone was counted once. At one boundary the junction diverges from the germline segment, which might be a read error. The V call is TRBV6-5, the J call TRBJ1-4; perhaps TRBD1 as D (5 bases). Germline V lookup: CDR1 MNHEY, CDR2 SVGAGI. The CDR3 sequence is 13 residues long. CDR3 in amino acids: CASSSGAGRRRLF. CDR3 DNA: TGTGCCAGCAGTTCCGGGGCGGGACGCCGTAGACTTTTT.

The DNA of the CDR3 is TGTGCCAGCAGCCCTTATACGGATGAGCAGTTCTTC. This sequence encodes CASSPYTDEQFF. This rearrangement joins TRBV9 to TRBJ2-1; no clear D. Trimming took 4 bases from V and 8 from J, leaving 10 bases between them. CDR1 and CDR2 (germline): SGDLS, YYNGEE. The length of the CDR3 is 12 residues.

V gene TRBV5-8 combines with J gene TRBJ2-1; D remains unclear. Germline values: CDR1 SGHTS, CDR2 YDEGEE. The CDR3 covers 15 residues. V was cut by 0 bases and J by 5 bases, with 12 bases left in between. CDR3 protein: CASSLVGLVDNEQFF. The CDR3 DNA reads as TGTGCCAGCAGCTTGGTGGGCCTCGTCGACAATGAGCAGTTCTTC.

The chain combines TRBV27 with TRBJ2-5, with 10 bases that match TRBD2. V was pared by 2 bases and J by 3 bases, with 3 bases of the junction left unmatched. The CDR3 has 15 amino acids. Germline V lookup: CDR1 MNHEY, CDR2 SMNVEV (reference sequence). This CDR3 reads CASSLISGGEETQYF. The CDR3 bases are TGTGCCAGCAGTTTAATAAGCGGGGGGGAAGAGACCCAGTACTTC.

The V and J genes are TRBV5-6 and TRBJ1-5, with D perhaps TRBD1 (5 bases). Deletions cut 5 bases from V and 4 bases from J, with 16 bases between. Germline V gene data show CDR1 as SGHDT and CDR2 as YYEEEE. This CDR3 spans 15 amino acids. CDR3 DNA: TGTGCCAGCAGTGGTGGGACCGCCTTAAATCAGCCCCAGCATTTT. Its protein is CASSGGTALNQPQHF.

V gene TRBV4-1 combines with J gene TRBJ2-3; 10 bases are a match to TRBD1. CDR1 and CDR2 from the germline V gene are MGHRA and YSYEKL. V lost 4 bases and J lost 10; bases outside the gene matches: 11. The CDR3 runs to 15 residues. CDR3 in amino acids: CASSLGQGPLYAQYF. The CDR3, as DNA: TGCGCCAGCAGCCTGGGACAGGGGCCGCTTTATGCGCAGTATTTT.

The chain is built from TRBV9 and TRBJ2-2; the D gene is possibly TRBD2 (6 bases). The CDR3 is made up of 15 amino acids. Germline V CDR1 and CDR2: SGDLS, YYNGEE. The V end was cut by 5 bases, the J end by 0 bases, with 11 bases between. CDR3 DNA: TGTGCCAGCAGGGAGGGGATCTCGAACACCGGGGAGCTGTTTTTT. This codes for CASREGISNTGELFF.

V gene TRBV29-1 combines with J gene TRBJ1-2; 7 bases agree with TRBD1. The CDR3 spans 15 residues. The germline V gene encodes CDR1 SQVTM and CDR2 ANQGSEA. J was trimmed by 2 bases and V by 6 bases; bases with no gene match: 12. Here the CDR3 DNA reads TGCAGCGTGATACGATGGACAGGTCAAAACTATGGCTACACCTTC. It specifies CSVIRWTGQNYGYTF.

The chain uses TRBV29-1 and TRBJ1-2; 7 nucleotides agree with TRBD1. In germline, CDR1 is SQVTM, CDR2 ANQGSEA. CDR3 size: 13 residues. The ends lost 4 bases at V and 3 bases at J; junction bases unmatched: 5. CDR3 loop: CSVADRDHYGYTF. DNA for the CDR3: TGCAGCGTTGCCGACAGGGATCACTATGGCTACACCTTC.